A selection of T cell receptor beta chains follows, all from one sample in a study of cytomegalovirus exposure and HLA in healthy donors. The method was immunoSEQ multiplex PCR; TCRdb's version includes in-frame clones alone and lacks a portion of them. The repertoire holds approximately 260,000 clones, with 84% as singletons. The sequenced sample consisted of PBMCs. The receptors stem from a middle-aged woman in good health and CMV-seropositive. The CDR3 runs from the conserved cysteine through the conserved F or W. Each record gives: V gene, clone size, J gene, D gene, CDR3 protein, CDR3 DNA. D genes are given only for firm matches. A row's size may be missing; if present it is once, few, many or a size class.

TRBV19	.	TRBJ2-5	TRBD1	CASSIDQGASETQYF	TGTGCCAGTAGTATTGACCAGGGGGCGAGTGAGACCCAGTACTTC
TRBV7-9	.	TRBJ1-2	TRBD1	CASSRTGTGSGYTF	TGTGCCAGCAGCCGGACCGGGACAGGCAGCGGCTACACCTTC
TRBV18	.	TRBJ1-2	TRBD1	CASSPLTGDRGHRGYTF	TGTGCCAGCTCACCACTAACCGGGGACAGGGGGCATCGCGGCTACACCTTC
TRBV4-2	.	TRBJ2-1	TRBD2	CASSQTSGIREQFF	TGTGCCAGCAGTCAGACTAGCGGGATTCGGGAGCAGTTCTTC
TRBV4-1	.	TRBJ2-7	.	CASSQDSLNCEQYF	TGCGCCAGCAGCCAAGATTCTTTAAACTGCGAGCAGTACTTC
TRBV28	.	TRBJ2-2	TRBD2	CATRGGDITGELFF	TGTGCCACCCGGGGGGGGGATATAACCGGGGAGCTGTTTTTT
TRBV11-3	.	TRBJ2-1	TRBD2	CASSLPSGSGNNEQFF	TGTGCCAGCAGCTTACCCAGCGGGAGCGGAAACAATGAGCAGTTCTTC
TRBV7-9	.	TRBJ1-5	.	CASSLEGIGQPQHF	TGTGCCAGCAGCTTAGAGGGGATTGGTCAGCCCCAGCATTTT
TRBV11-2	.	TRBJ1-1	TRBD1	CASSSGQGVTEAFF	TGTGCCAGCAGCTCGGGACAGGGGGTCACTGAAGCTTTCTTT
TRBV6-5	once	TRBJ2-7	.	CASSYSNPGNYEQYF	TGTGCCAGCAGTTACTCGAATCCGGGGAACTACGAGCAGTACTTC
TRBV4-3	.	TRBJ2-2	.	CASSQSGLGENTGELFF	TGCGCCAGCAGCCAAAGCGGCCTTGGCGAGAACACCGGGGAGCTGTTTTTT
TRBV5-1	few	TRBJ2-5	.	CASSLSLEDQYF	TGCGCCAGCAGCTTGTCACTAGAGGACCAGTACTTC
TRBV18	.	TRBJ2-4	.	CASSPAGIQNIQYF	TGTGCCAGCTCACCGGCAGGGATCCAAAACATTCAGTACTTC
TRBV9	.	TRBJ2-3	TRBD2	CASSAASGLKSTDTQYF	TGTGCCAGCAGCGCCGCTAGCGGGCTCAAAAGCACAGATACGCAGTATTTT
TRBV7-8	.	TRBJ2-7	TRBD2	CASSLASGGGPEQYF	TGTGCCAGCAGCTTAGCGTCCGGGGGAGGGCCCGAGCAGTACTTC
TRBV19	.	TRBJ2-7	TRBD1	CASSMGTGYYEQYF	TGTGCCAGTAGTATGGGGACAGGGTACTACGAGCAGTACTTC
TRBV6-1	.	TRBJ1-5	TRBD1	CASSEASQGGNQPQHF	TGTGCCAGCAGTGAAGCTAGCCAGGGGGGCAATCAGCCCCAGCATTTT
TRBV7-9	once	TRBJ2-7	TRBD1	CASSLEAGGRSSYEQYF	TGTGCCAGCAGCTTAGAGGCAGGGGGTCGTAGCTCCTACGAGCAGTACTTC
TRBV19	.	TRBJ1-2	.	CASTWDKTSGGYTF	TGTGCCAGTACCTGGGACAAGACTTCGGGGGGCTACACCTTC
TRBV7-9	.	TRBJ1-1	.	CASSFDTNTEAFF	TGTGCCAGCAGTTTTGACACGAACACTGAAGCTTTCTTT
TRBV5-4	.	TRBJ1-2	.	CASSDYRDGYTF	TGTGCCAGCAGCGACTACAGGGATGGCTACACCTTC
TRBV5-4	.	TRBJ1-4	.	CASSLTNSNEKLFF	TGTGCCAGCAGCTTGACTAATTCTAATGAAAAACTGTTTTTT
TRBV5-6	once	TRBJ2-4	.	CASRSGRAFAKNIQYF	TGTGCCAGCAGGAGTGGCAGGGCCTTTGCCAAAAACATTCAGTACTTC
TRBV7-2	.	TRBJ2-1	.	CASSFSLVAQFF	TGTGCCAGCAGCTTTTCACTAGTCGCGCAGTTCTTC
TRBV5-8	.	TRBJ2-1	TRBD2	CASSISGREDNEQFF	TGTGCCAGCAGCATTAGCGGGAGGGAGGACAATGAGCAGTTCTTC
TRBV11-2	once	TRBJ2-4	.	CASSLDTIGNIQYF	TGTGCCAGCAGCTTAGACACTATCGGAAACATTCAGTACTTC
TRBV5-1	.	TRBJ2-1	.	CASSLESGQSSYNEQFF	TGCGCCAGCAGCTTGGAAAGCGGTCAGAGCTCCTACAATGAGCAGTTCTTC
TRBV5-1	.	TRBJ2-2	TRBD2	CASSASAGGTNTGELFF	TGCGCCAGCAGCGCCTCAGCGGGAGGGACAAACACCGGGGAGCTGTTTTTT
TRBV5-5	.	TRBJ2-7	TRBD2	CASSPQLAGVYEQYF	TGTGCCAGCAGCCCCCAACTAGCGGGCGTTTACGAGCAGTACTTC
TRBV30	.	TRBJ1-1	.	CAWNGQPNTEAFF	TGTGCCTGGAACGGACAACCGAACACTGAAGCTTTCTTT
TRBV2	.	TRBJ2-7	TRBD2	CASSERLAGVLNEQYF	TGTGCCAGCAGTGAGAGACTAGCGGGAGTTCTAAATGAGCAGTACTTC
TRBV7-3	.	TRBJ1-1	TRBD1	CASTNPGTGAAFF	TGTGCCAGCACCAACCCGGGGACAGGAGCAGCTTTCTTT
TRBV19	.	TRBJ2-2	TRBD1	CASSTRTGWDTGELFF	TGTGCCAGTAGTACCAGGACAGGATGGGACACCGGGGAGCTGTTTTTT
TRBV5-8	.	TRBJ1-3	.	CASSLGGSPGNTIYF	TGTGCCAGCAGCTTGGGAGGCTCGCCTGGAAACACCATATATTTT
TRBV4-3	few	TRBJ1-2	.	CASSQDNSRGYTF	TGCGCCAGCAGCCAAGATAACTCCCGGGGCTACACCTTC
TRBV7-9	.	TRBJ2-7	TRBD1	CSSSATTGERTYEQYF	TGTTCCAGCAGCGCCACTACAGGGGAACGGACCTACGAGCAGTACTTC
TRBV6-1	.	TRBJ2-7	TRBD2	CASSWTSGPSYEQYF	TGTGCCAGCAGTTGGACTAGCGGGCCTTCCTACGAGCAGTACTTC
TRBV6-1	.	TRBJ2-3	TRBD2	CASSDTSGNTDTQYF	TGTGCCAGCAGTGATACTAGCGGAAACACAGATACGCAGTATTTT
TRBV7-8	.	TRBJ2-3	.	CASSLELPNTQYF	TGTGCCAGCAGCTTAGAACTTCCCAATACGCAGTATTTT
TRBV5-5	.	TRBJ2-7	TRBD1	CASSLTTGRGSYEQYF	TGTGCCAGCAGCTTGACGACCGGCAGGGGGAGTTACGAGCAGTACTTC